These 19 T cell receptor beta chains were all obtained from the same sample, sequenced in a study of blood T cell repertoires in COVID-19. Clones were read by immunoSEQ multiplex PCR, and TCRdb kept only the in-frame ones, dropping some. The sample yields a few hundred thousand clones, roughly 90% seen once. The sample was PBMCs or T cells enriched from blood (not recorded which). The receptors derive from a woman in her thirties or forties who had been exposed to COVID-19.

The J gene is TRBJ2-3, the V gene TRBV10-1; 10 bases fit TRBD2. The CDR3 is 13 amino acids. From germline, CDR1 is WNHNN and CDR2 SYGVQD (reference sequence). The junction had 2 bases not matched to a gene; V was cut back by 8 bases and J by 3 bases. This CDR3 reads CASSSGGTDTQYF. In nucleotides, the CDR3 is TGCGCCAGCTCTAGCGGGGGAACAGATACGCAGTATTTT.

The rearrangement uses TRBV6-5 and TRBJ2-5; D not certain. CDR1 and CDR2 (germline): MNHEY, SVGAGI. This CDR3 comprises 12 residues. The V and J ends lost 7 bases and 5 bases respectively, with 11 bases between them. The CDR3 DNA reads as TGTGCCAGCATTCGATTCGGGGAGACCCAGTACTTC. It specifies CASIRFGETQYF.

The V and J genes are TRBV7-3 and TRBJ2-3, with D possibly being TRBD1 (6 bases). CDR3 size: 14 residues. Germline V CDR1 and CDR2: SGHTA, FQGTGA. V was cut by 2 bases and J by 12 bases, with 18 bases left in between. CDR3 in DNA: TGTGCCAGCAGCTTATCTCCAGGGGCGCCCGGACAGTATTTT. Translating it yields CASSLSPGAPGQYF.

This chain links TRBV2 with TRBJ1-1; D gene ambiguous. In germline, CDR1 is SNHLY, CDR2 FYNNEI. V lost 8 bases, J lost 1 base, and 14 bases lay in between. The CDR3 runs 14 residues. CDR3 DNA sequence: TGTGCCAGCGCTACCCTCCGGGGGAACACTGAAGCTTTCTTT. This encodes CASATLRGNTEAFF.

This clone was counted once. The chain links TRBV7-9 to TRBJ1-4; 8 bases are a match to TRBD1. Trimming removed 2 bases from V and 6 bases from J; junction bases left unmatched: 2. CDR1 and CDR2 from the germline V gene are SEHNR and FQNEAQ (reference sequence). CDR3 length equals 14 residues. Written as DNA, the CDR3 is TGTGCCAGCAGCTTACAGGGGGCGGATGAAAAACTGTTTTTT. Translating gives CASSLQGADEKLFF.

This clone has only one observation. J is TRBJ2-5 and V is TRBV12-3 or TRBV12-4; possibly TRBD2 for D (5 bases). This CDR3 spans 11 amino acids. V lost 3 bases to trimming and J lost 9 bases, with 8 bases between them. In DNA, the CDR3 is TGTGCCAGCAGTTTCGTGGAGGCCCAGTACTTC. Protein product: CASSFVEAQYF.

This chain uses TRBV5-1 with TRBJ1-2; 10 bases are a match to TRBD1. The CDR3 runs 16 residues. Germline lookup yields CDR1 SGHRS and CDR2 YFSETQ. After removal of 4 bases from V and 4 bases from J, the junction contained 10 bases not matched to a gene. CDR3 in DNA: TGCGCCAGCAGCCCGGGACAGGGGATAGGAGTCTATGGCTACACCTTC. As protein: CASSPGQGIGVYGYTF.

The chain uses TRBV3-1 (or the pseudogene TRBV3-2) and TRBJ2-1; 7 positions match TRBD1. Germline values: CDR1 LGHDT, CDR2 YNNKEL (reference sequence). The junction had 16 bases not matched to a gene; V was cut back by 4 bases and J by 7 bases. The CDR3 covers 17 residues. The CDR3 loop reads CASSRAPRDSLPNEQFF. CDR3 nucleotides: TGTGCCAGCAGCCGAGCTCCCCGGGACAGTTTACCGAATGAGCAGTTCTTC.

This rearrangement joins TRBV15 to TRBJ2-7; 8 bases align to TRBD1. V lost 3 bases to trimming and J lost 7 bases; unmatched junction nucleotides: 5. This CDR3 is 13 amino acids long. Germline lookup yields CDR1 LNHNV and CDR2 YYDKDF (reference sequence). The DNA for the CDR3 is TGTGCCACCAGCAGTAGGACAGGGAAAGAGCAGTACTTC. Protein product: CATSSRTGKEQYF.

The V and J genes are TRBV5-1 and TRBJ2-2, with D possibly TRBD1 on 6 matching bases. V was cut by 0 bases and J by 4 bases, with 10 bases left in between. This CDR3 is 15 amino acids long. CDR1 SGHRS and CDR2 YFSETQ come from the germline V gene. The DNA for the CDR3 is TGCGCCAGCAGCTTGGGGACAGAAGCCACCGGGGAGCTGTTTTTT. Translating it yields CASSLGTEATGELFF.

CDR3 amino acids: CAWSQGGKRAQPQHF. The CDR3 nucleotides read TGTGCCTGGAGTCAGGGAGGGAAACGGGCACAGCCCCAGCATTTT. V and J are TRBV30 and TRBJ1-5, with D maybe TRBD1 (5 bases). V was cut by 2 bases and J by 7 bases, with 18 bases left in between. CDR1 and CDR2 from the germline V gene are GTSNPN and SVGIG (reference sequence). This CDR3 has 15 residues.

CDR3 in amino acids: CSVLRGETQYF. CDR3 sequence (DNA): TGCAGCGTTTTAAGGGGGGAGACCCAGTACTTC. J is TRBJ2-5 and V is TRBV29-1, with a weak D call TRBD1 (6 bases). Germline CDR1 and CDR2: SQVTM and ANQGSEA. CDR3 length equals 11 residues. V was shortened by 5 bases and J by 5 bases, with 9 bases between the two germline ends.

V and J are TRBV27 and TRBJ2-5, with D perhaps matching TRBD1 (6 bases). The CDR3 consists of 14 residues. V lost 4 bases and J lost 5, with 14 bases in between. Germline lookup yields CDR1 MNHEY and CDR2 SMNVEV (reference sequence). The CDR3 region has the DNA TGTGCCAGCAGTTCGACAAACAGGGAGGAGACCCAGTACTTC. Protein product: CASSSTNREETQYF.

This clone has only one observation. The chain joins TRBV21-1 to TRBJ2-1; the tabulated D call, TRBD2, remains unverified against the DNA. TRBV21-1 corresponds to a pseudogene. The CDR3 covers 17 residues. The CDR3 is CASSKKLDSHSYNEQFF. In DNA, the CDR3 is TGTGCCAGCAGCAAAAAACTCGACTCCCACTCCTACAATGAGCAGTTCTTC.

In nucleotides, the CDR3 is TGTGCCAGCAGCAGGGACAGGGTGGACAATGAGCAGTTCTTC. Protein sequence: CASSRDRVDNEQFF. This rearrangement joins TRBV7-3 to TRBJ2-1, with 9 nucleotides matching TRBD1. In germline, CDR1 is SGHTA, CDR2 FQGTGA. The V and J ends lost 5 bases and 5 bases, in that order; junction bases with no gene match: 4. The length of the CDR3 is 14 residues.

This chain links TRBV7-3 with TRBJ2-1; a weak D match, TRBD2 (5 bases). Germline CDR1 SGHTA, CDR2 FQGTGA. The V end was cut by 1 base, the J end by 8 bases, with 6 bases between. This CDR3 region has 12 residues. In DNA, the CDR3 is TGTGCCAGCAGCTTAATGGGAGATGAGCAGTTCTTC. Translation gives CASSLMGDEQFF.

The chain is built from TRBV6-5 and TRBJ1-5; D is undetermined. Trimming removed 2 bases from V and 4 bases from J, with 12 bases in between. This CDR3 spans 15 amino acids. Looked up from germline, CDR1 is MNHEY and CDR2 is SVGAGI. As DNA, the CDR3 is TGTGCCAGCAGTTACAGCCAGGCGGGGAATCAGCCCCAGCATTTT. The encoded protein is CASSYSQAGNQPQHF.

The J gene is TRBJ2-5, the V gene TRBV18; perhaps TRBD2 as D (7 bases). Germline assignment: CDR1 KGHSH and CDR2 LQKENI. The CDR3 length is 15 residues. Trimming left V 2 bases short and J 5 bases short, with 15 bases between. The CDR3 DNA sequence: TGTGCCAGCTCACCATACAGGGACTACTGGGAGACCCAGTACTTC. Protein sequence: CASSPYRDYWETQYF.

The chain uses TRBV19 and TRBJ1-2; tentatively, D is TRBD1 (5 bases). This CDR3 is built from 15 residues. Germline-derived CDR1 and CDR2 are LNHDA and SQIVND (reference sequence). Trimming took off 0 bases at V and 8 bases at J, with 16 bases between the two ends. For the CDR3, the DNA is TGTGCCAGTAGTATAGATCCGGTGCGGGGGGTCGGCTACACCTTC. Its translation is CASSIDPVRGVGYTF.